A single T cell receptor beta chain is shown here with its context. The germline gives CDR1 SGDLS, CDR2 YYNGEE. This CDR3 is built from 16 residues. V was pared by 4 bases and J by 4 bases, with 7 bases of the junction left unmatched. The data were taken from a study of T cell changes during pregnancy in multiple sclerosis. Produced via immunoSEQ multiplex PCR; TCRdb's table is partial and in-frame only. The sample lists about 100,000 clones, approximately 92% occurring once. This chain joins TRBV9 and TRBJ2-1; TRBD2 matches 11 bases. Source: peripheral blood, taken after pregnancy. The receptor comes from a female donor with multiple sclerosis, enrolled in a pregnancy study. The CDR3 region is CASSPRLAGPYNEQFF. CDR3 DNA sequence: TGTGCCAGCAGCCCCCGACTAGCGGGACCGTACAATGAGCAGTTCTTC.